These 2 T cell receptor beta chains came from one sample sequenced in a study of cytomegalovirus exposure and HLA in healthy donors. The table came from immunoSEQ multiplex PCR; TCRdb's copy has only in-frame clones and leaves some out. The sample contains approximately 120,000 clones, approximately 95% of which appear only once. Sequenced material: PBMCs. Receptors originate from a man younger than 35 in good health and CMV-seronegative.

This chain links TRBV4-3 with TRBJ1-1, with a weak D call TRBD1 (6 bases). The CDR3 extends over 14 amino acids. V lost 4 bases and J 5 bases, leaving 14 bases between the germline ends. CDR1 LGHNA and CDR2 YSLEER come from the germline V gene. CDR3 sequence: CASSPHREGTEAFF. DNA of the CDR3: TGCGCCAGCAGCCCTCACAGGGAAGGAACTGAAGCTTTCTTT.

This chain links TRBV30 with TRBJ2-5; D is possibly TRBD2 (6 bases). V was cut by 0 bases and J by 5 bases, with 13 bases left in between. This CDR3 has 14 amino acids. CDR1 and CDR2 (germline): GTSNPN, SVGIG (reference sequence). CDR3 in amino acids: CAWSVGLARETQYF. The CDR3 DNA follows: TGTGCCTGGAGTGTAGGCCTAGCGAGGGAGACCCAGTACTTC.